The entry below describes one T cell receptor (beta chain). Its antigen is undetermined. After removal of 4 bases from V and 9 bases from J, the junction contained 10 bases not matched to a gene. Per germline, CDR1 MNHEY and CDR2 SMNVEV (reference sequence). This CDR3 contains 15 residues. The data were taken from a study of beta chain features in type 1 diabetes. Study-wide results and caveats: For Type 1 diabetes patients, all four CD4+ subsets carried TCRB CDR3s that were moderately but significantly shorter.

In total, each donor contributed a single heparinised blood draw that averaged roughly 100 mL. As every portion of the isolated RNA was reverse transcribed, the sequencing read expressed TCRB transcripts. This table comes from immunoSEQ multiplex PCR, and its TCRdb copy is limited to in-frame clones, with some not included. Found here are around 200,000 clones, around 13% of them singletons; the top ten hold 0.5% to 0.75%. The chain has TRBV27 and TRBJ1-5, with TRBD1 identical over 9 bases. The sequence was collected from a woman under 30 in good health. Sequencing was performed on central memory CD4+ T cells from blood. This CDR3 reads CASSSGRQGGRPQHF. The CDR3 nucleotides are TGTGCCAGCAGTTCGGGACGACAGGGGGGTCGGCCCCAGCATTTT.